The 14 T cell receptor beta chains presented below share a single source sample, sequenced in a study of T cell responses to AZD1222 COVID-19 vaccine. Assay used: immunoSEQ multiplex PCR; TCRdb lists only in-frame clones, some missing. The sample yields about 170,000 clones, 90% to 95% seen once. The source material was peripheral blood, sampled on day 0 of AZD1222 vaccination. Every receptor here comes from an adult in good health.

The genes are TRBV19 and TRBJ1-2; TRBD1 is a possible D gene (5 bases). The V end lost 3 bases, the J end lost 5 bases, and 10 bases lay between the germline ends. Germline V gives CDR1 LNHDA, CDR2 SQIVND (reference sequence). This CDR3 contains 13 residues. The CDR3 sequence is CASSIPGIYGYTF. For the CDR3, the DNA is TGTGCCAGTAGTATCCCAGGGATTTATGGCTACACCTTC.

The CDR3 sequence is CASSPSANSYEQYF. CDR3 DNA: TGTGCCAGCTCCCCGAGCGCCAACTCCTACGAGCAGTACTTC. The chain links TRBV18 to TRBJ2-7; D is undetermined. Germline V lookup: CDR1 KGHSH, CDR2 LQKENI. The ends were cut back, 6 bases at V and 0 bases at J, with 12 bases in the middle. The CDR3 sequence is 14 residues long.

The chain couples TRBV18 to TRBJ1-1, with a weak D call TRBD1 (5 bases). This CDR3 has 18 residues. Trimming removed 1 base from V and 0 bases from J, with 18 bases in between. CDR1 is KGHSH and CDR2 is LQKENI in the germline V gene. The CDR3 spells CASSPQMSTAAMNTEAFF. The CDR3 DNA reads TGTGCCAGCTCACCACAAATGTCGACAGCGGCGATGAACACTGAAGCTTTCTTT.

The gene calls are TRBV6-6 and TRBJ1-2; D possibly corresponds to TRBD1 (6 bases). CDR3 length: 12 residues. Trimming shortened V by 7 bases and J by 6 bases, and 12 bases separated the two germline ends. Germline CDR1 and CDR2: MNHNY and SVGAGI (reference sequence). CDR3 in amino acids: CASTKAGDGYTF. The CDR3, as DNA: TGTGCCAGCACTAAAGCAGGGGATGGCTACACCTTC.

Details on this clone: Sequence at one end of the junction differs from germline and may be a read error. This chain connects TRBV12-3 or TRBV12-4 to TRBJ1-1; D gene unclear. This CDR3 region has 11 residues. This chain's CDR3 is CASSRNLWHVF. CDR3 nucleotides: TGTGCCAGCAGTCGAAACCTGTGGCACGTCTTT.

This clone was seen a single time. The same CDR3 also results from other DNA sequences found in this sample. This chain connects TRBV5-1 to TRBJ1-4, with 7 nucleotides matching TRBD1. Trimming cost V 3 bases and J 0 bases; bases outside gene matches: 5. The CDR3 totals 16 residues. Germline V gene data show CDR1 as SGHRS and CDR2 as YFSETQ. CDR3 protein: CASSYTGAATNEKLFF. The CDR3 DNA sequence: TGCGCCAGCAGCTACACAGGGGCGGCAACTAATGAAAAACTGTTTTTT. The full variable domain, rest sourced from reference TRBV5-1 and TRBJ1-4, is KAGVTQTPRYLIKTRGQQVTLSCSPISGHRSVSWYQQTPGQGLQFLFEYFSETQRNKGNFPGRFSGRQFSNSRSEMNVSTLELGDSALYLCASSYTGAATNEKLFFGSGTQLSVL.

This clone was seen a handful of times. The rearrangement links TRBV15 to TRBJ1-5, with 11 positions matching TRBD1. V dropped 2 bases and J dropped 7; count of bases not matched to a gene: 7. This CDR3 contains 16 residues. CDR1 and CDR2 from the germline V gene are LNHNV and YYDKDF (reference sequence). The CDR3 protein is CATSRIEDRGLQPQHF. As DNA, the CDR3 is TGTGCCACCAGCAGAATCGAGGACAGGGGGCTCCAGCCCCAGCATTTT. The whole variable domain, remainder taken from reference TRBV15 and TRBJ1-5, is DAMVIQNPRYQVTQFGKPVTLSCSQTLNHNVMYWYQQKSSQAPKLLFHYYDKDFNNEADTPDNFQSRRPNTSFCFLDIRSPGLGDTAMYLCATSRIEDRGLQPQHFGDGTRLSIL.

In its sample, this clone was seen once. The chain recombines TRBV27 with TRBJ2-3; D tentatively fits TRBD1 or TRBD2 (5 bases each). The ends were cut back, 6 bases at V and 2 bases at J, with 15 bases in the middle. This CDR3 region has 15 residues. The germline gives CDR1 MNHEY, CDR2 SMNVEV (reference sequence). CDR3 amino acids: CASRTAGTTTDTQYF. CDR3 bases: TGTGCCAGCAGGACCGCCGGGACGACCACAGATACGCAGTATTTT.

This clone was found once. The chain employs TRBV5-5 and TRBJ1-4, with D unclear. Trimming removed 0 bases at V and 8 bases at J, with 8 bases between. This CDR3 region has 13 residues. The germline V gene has CDR1 SGHKS and CDR2 YYEKEE (reference sequence). The CDR3 region has the DNA TGTGCCAGCAGCTTGGTAAATGGGGAAAAACTGTTTTTT. It is translated as CASSLVNGEKLFF.

The rearrangement links TRBV10-2 to TRBJ1-1; TRBD1 matches 8 bases. Trimming removed 6 bases from V and 6 bases from J; junction bases left unmatched: 12. The germline V gene encodes CDR1 WSHSY and CDR2 SAAADI. The CDR3 has 15 residues. CDR3 in DNA: TGCGCCAGCAGCAATACCAGGGGGCCGTTCCCTGAAGCTTTCTTT. It is translated as CASSNTRGPFPEAFF.

This chain connects TRBV28 to TRBJ2-6, with D hard to call. CDR3 size: 15 residues. The V gene lost 8 bases and the J gene lost 2 bases, with 13 bases spanning the gap. The germline V gene encodes CDR1 MDHEN and CDR2 SYDVKM. The CDR3 region has the DNA TGTGCCAGCGAAGATCGGGCCACTGGGGCCAACGTCCTGACTTTC. Protein product: CASEDRATGANVLTF.

V usage is TRBV5-1 and J usage is TRBJ1-1, with TRBD1 as a possible D gene (5 bases). CDR1 is SGHRS and CDR2 is YFSETQ in the germline V gene. This CDR3 has 12 amino acids. V was shortened by 2 bases and J by 11 bases, with 13 bases between the two germline ends. The CDR3 region has the DNA TGCGCCAGCAGCTTCGCGGGACTCGAGGCTTTCTTT. This sequence encodes CASSFAGLEAFF.

V and J are TRBV27 and TRBJ1-2, with 8 positions matching TRBD1. Unmatched junction bases numbered 6, after V lost 8 bases and J lost 7 bases. The CDR3 consists of 12 residues. In germline, CDR1 is MNHEY, CDR2 SMNVEV (reference sequence). The CDR3 here is CASQTGASGYTF. CDR3 coding DNA: TGTGCCAGCCAGACAGGGGCTTCTGGCTACACCTTC.

The V gene is TRBV5-6, the J gene TRBJ1-1; 11 bases line up with TRBD1. The CDR3 contains 16 residues. Per germline, CDR1 SGHDT and CDR2 YYEEEE. V shed 3 bases and J 0 bases; nucleotides not matched to a gene: 4. This chain's CDR3 is CASSWDRGGLNTEAFF. The CDR3 DNA is TGTGCCAGCAGCTGGGACAGGGGGGGTCTGAACACTGAAGCTTTCTTT.